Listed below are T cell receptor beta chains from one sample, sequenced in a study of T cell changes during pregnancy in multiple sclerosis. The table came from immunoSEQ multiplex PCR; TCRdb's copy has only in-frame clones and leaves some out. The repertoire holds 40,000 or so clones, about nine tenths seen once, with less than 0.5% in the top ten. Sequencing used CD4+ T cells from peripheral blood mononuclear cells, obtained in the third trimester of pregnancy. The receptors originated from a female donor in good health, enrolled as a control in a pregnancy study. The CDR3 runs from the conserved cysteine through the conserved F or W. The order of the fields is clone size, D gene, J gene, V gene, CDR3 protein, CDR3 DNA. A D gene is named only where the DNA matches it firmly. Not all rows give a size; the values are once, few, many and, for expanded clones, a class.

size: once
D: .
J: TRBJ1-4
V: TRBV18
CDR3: CASSLHRATNEKLFF
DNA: TGTGCCAGCTCACTGCACAGGGCAACTAATGAAAAACTGTTTTTT

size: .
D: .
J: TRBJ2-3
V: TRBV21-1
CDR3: CASLRLTDTQYF
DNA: TGTGCCAGCCTCCGACTCACAGATACGCAGTATTTT

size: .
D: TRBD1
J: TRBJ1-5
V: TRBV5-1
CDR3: CASSSGTGVNQPQHF
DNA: TGCGCCAGCAGCTCCGGGACAGGGGTCAATCAGCCCCAGCATTTT

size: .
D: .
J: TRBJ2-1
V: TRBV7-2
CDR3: CASSPRASDYNEQFF
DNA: TGTGCCAGCAGCCCAAGGGCTAGCGACTACAATGAGCAGTTCTTC

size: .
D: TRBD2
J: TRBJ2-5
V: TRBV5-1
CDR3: CASSVGTSGGVETQYF
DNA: TGCGCCAGCAGCGTCGGGACTAGCGGGGGGGTAGAGACCCAGTACTTC

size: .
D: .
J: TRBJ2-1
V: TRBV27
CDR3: CASSFEASTMEQFF
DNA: TGTGCCAGCAGTTTTGAGGCTAGCACAATGGAGCAGTTCTTC

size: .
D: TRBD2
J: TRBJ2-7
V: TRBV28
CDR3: CASSLPPQSSGVIYEQYF
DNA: TGTGCCAGCAGTCTCCCGCCCCAATCGAGCGGGGTTATCTACGAGCAGTACTTC

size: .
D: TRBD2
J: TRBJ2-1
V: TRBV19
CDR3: CASSTAGLAGGALNNEQFF
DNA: TGTGCCAGTAGTACCGCGGGACTAGCGGGAGGGGCTCTTAACAATGAGCAGTTCTTC

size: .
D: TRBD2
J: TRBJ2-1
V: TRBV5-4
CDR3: CASSVTTSGYNEQFF
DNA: TGTGCCAGCAGCGTGACGACTAGCGGATACAATGAGCAGTTCTTC

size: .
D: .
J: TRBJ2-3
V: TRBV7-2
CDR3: CASSLQGSLTDTQYF
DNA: TGTGCCAGCAGCTTACAGGGGTCCCTCACAGATACGCAGTATTTT

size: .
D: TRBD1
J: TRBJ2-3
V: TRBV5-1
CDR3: CASSLAARGQSTDTQYF
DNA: TGCGCCAGCAGCTTGGCCGCGAGGGGACAGAGCACAGATACGCAGTATTTT

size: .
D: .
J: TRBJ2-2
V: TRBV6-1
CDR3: CASSETGTGELFF
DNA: TGTGCCAGCAGTGAAACTGGCACCGGGGAGCTGTTTTTT

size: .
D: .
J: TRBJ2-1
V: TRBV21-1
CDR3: CAKHVLAGNLGQFF
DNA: TGTGCCAAGCATGTCCTAGCGGGCAACCTGGGGCAGTTCTTC

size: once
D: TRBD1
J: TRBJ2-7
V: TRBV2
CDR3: CASTPEQGYYEQYF
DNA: TGTGCCAGCACGCCTGAACAGGGGTACTACGAGCAGTACTTC

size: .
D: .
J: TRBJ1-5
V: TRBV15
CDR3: CATSRGTVSQPQHF
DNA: TGTGCCACCAGCAGAGGTACAGTAAGTCAGCCCCAGCATTTT

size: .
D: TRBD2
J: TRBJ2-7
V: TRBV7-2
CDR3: CASSLREGHYEQYF
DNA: TGTGCCAGCAGCTTGCGGGAGGGGCATTACGAGCAGTACTTC

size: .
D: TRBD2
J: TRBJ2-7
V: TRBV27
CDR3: CASRWTSGPYEQYF
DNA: TGTGCCAGCAGATGGACTAGCGGACCCTACGAGCAGTACTTC

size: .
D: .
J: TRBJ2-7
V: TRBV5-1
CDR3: CASSSAEVSYEQYF
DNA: TGCGCCAGCAGCTCGGCGGAGGTCTCCTACGAGCAGTACTTC

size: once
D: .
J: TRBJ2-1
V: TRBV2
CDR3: CASSTVRRFF
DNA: TGTGCCAGCAGTACCGTCAGGCGGTTCTTC

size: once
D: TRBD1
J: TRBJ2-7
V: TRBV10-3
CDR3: CAHHGQGGEQYF
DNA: TGTGCCCACCACGGACAGGGGGGCGAGCAGTACTTC

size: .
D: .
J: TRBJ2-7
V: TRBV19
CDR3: CASSIGGVGYEQYF
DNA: TGTGCCAGTAGTATTGGAGGGGTCGGCTACGAGCAGTACTTC

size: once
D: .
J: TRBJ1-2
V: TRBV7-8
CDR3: CASSLLGAGDYGYTF
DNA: TGTGCCAGCAGCTTATTGGGGGCAGGGGACTATGGCTACACCTTC

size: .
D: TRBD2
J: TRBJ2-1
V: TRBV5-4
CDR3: CASSYGGRSYNEQFF
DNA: TGTGCCAGCAGCTATGGCGGGAGGAGTTACAATGAGCAGTTCTTC

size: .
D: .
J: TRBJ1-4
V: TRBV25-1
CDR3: CASSDTARGEKLFF
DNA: TGTGCCAGCAGTGATACCGCTCGCGGGGAAAAACTGTTTTTT

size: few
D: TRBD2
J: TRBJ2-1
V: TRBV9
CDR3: CASSTLGGLADNEQFF
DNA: TGTGCCAGCAGCACCCTGGGAGGACTAGCGGACAATGAGCAGTTCTTC

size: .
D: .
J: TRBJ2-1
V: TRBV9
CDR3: CASSVAVISYNEQFF
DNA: TGTGCCAGCAGCGTAGCGGTGATCTCCTACAATGAGCAGTTCTTC

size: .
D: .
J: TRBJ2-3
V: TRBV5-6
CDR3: CASSKSSVDTQYF
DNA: TGTGCCAGCAGTAAGAGCAGCGTCGATACGCAGTATTTT

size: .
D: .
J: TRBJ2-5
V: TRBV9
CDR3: CASSPRIGEETQYF
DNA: TGTGCCAGCAGCCCAAGGATCGGGGAAGAGACCCAGTACTTC

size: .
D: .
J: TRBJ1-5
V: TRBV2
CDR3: CASSRQFNQPQHF
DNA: TGTGCCAGCAGTCGACAGTTCAATCAGCCCCAGCATTTT

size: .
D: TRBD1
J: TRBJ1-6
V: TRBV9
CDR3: CASSVGTGYSPLHF
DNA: TGTGCCAGCAGCGTCGGGACAGGGTACTCACCCCTCCACTTT

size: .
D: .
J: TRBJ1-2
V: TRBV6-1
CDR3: CASTAREDGYTF
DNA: TGTGCCAGCACCGCCCGGGAAGACGGCTACACCTTC

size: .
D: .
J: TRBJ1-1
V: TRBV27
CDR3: CASSPRQGRTGDTEAFF
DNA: TGTGCCAGCAGTCCCCGCCAGGGTCGGACGGGGGACACTGAAGCTTTCTTT

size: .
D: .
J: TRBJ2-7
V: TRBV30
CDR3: CAWKEGGNEQYF
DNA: TGTGCCTGGAAAGAGGGGGGGAACGAGCAGTACTTC

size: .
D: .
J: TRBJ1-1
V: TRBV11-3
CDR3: CASSRNQGMEAFF
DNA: TGTGCCAGCTCACGAAATCAGGGGATGGAAGCTTTCTTT

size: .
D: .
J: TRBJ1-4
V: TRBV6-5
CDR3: CASSYRRLGYGEKLFF
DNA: TGTGCCAGCAGTTACCGGAGGTTGGGGTACGGTGAAAAACTGTTTTTT

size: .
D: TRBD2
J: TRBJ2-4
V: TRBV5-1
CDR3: CASSKGTSGAQNIQYF
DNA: TGCGCCAGCAGCAAAGGGACTAGCGGGGCTCAAAACATTCAGTACTTC

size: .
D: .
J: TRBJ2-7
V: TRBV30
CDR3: CAQGRDAYEQYF
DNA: TGTGCCCAAGGGCGGGACGCCTACGAGCAGTACTTC

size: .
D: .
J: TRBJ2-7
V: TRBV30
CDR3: CAWKAPGGASYEQYF
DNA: TGTGCCTGGAAGGCCCCGGGTGGGGCCTCCTACGAGCAGTACTTC

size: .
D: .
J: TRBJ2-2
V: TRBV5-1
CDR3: CASSLTAGNTGELFF
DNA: TGCGCCAGCAGCTTGACGGCGGGGAACACCGGGGAGCTGTTTTTT

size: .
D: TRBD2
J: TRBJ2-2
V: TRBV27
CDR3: CASSPSSGFRGELFF
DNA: TGTGCCAGCAGTCCTTCTAGCGGCTTTCGGGGGGAGCTGTTTTTT